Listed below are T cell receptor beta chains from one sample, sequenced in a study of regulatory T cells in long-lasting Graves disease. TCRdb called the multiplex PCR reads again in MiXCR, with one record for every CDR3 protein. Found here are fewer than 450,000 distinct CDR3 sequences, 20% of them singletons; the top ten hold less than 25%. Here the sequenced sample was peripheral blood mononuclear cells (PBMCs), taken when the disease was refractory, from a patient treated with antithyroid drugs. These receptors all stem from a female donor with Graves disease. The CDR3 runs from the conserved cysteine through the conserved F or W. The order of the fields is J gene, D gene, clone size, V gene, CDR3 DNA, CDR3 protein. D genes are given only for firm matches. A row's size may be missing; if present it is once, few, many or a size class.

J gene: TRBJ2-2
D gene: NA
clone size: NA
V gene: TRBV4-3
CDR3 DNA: TGCGCCAGCAGCCAGCAACTAAGCGGCACCGGGGAGCTGTTTTTT
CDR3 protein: CASSQQLSGTGELFF

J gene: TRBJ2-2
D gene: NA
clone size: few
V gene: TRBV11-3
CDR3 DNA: TGTGCCAGCAGCTTAGCGCGGACTACAACGAACACCGGGGAGCTGTTTTTT
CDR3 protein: CASSLARTTTNTGELFF

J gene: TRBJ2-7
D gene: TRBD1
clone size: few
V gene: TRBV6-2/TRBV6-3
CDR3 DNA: TGTGCCAGCAGTTACGAGTCTTACCGGGACAGGGTTAAGTACGAGCAGTACTTC
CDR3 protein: CASSYESYRDRVKYEQYF

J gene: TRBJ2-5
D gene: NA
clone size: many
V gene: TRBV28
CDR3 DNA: TGTGCCAGCAGTTTGGGACGATGGAGAGAGACCCAGTACTTC
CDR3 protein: CASSLGRWRETQYF

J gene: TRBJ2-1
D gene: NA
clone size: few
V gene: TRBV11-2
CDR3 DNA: TGTGCCAGCAGCTCCTACGTAAATGAGCAGTTCTTC
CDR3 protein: CASSSYVNEQFF

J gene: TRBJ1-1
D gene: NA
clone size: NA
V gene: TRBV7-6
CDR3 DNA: TGTGCCAGCAGCTTAGACCCCGGTCCCGTTGAAGCTTTCTTT
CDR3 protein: CASSLDPGPVEAFF

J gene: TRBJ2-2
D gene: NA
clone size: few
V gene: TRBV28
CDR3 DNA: TGTGCCAGCAGTTTGCCCAATACTAACACCGGGGAGCTGTTTTTT
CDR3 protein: CASSLPNTNTGELFF

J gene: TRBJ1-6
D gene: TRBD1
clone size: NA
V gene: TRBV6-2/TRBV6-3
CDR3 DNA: TGTGCCAGCAGTTACCGGGACAGCCTGTATAATTCACCCCTCCACTTT
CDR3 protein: CASSYRDSLYNSPLHF

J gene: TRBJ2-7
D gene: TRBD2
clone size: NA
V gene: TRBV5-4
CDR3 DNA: TGTGCCAGCAGCTTGGGGACTAGCGGGAGGAAGGTCTACGAGCAGTACTTC
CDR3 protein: CASSLGTSGRKVYEQYF

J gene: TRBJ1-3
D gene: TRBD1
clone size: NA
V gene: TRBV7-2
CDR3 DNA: TGTGCCAGCAGCTTAGTAGAACAGGGGGCTCAGGCTGGAAACACCATATATTTT
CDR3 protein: CASSLVEQGAQAGNTIYF

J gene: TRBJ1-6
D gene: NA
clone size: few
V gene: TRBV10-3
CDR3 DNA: TGTGCCATCAGTGAGTCGCCCCGTTTGGGATCACCCCTCCACTTT
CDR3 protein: CAISESPRLGSPLHF

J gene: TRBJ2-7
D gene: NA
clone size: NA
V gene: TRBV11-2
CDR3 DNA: TGTGCCAGCAGCTTAGCGGTCGTGGGGTCCGCCCTCTACGAGCAGTACTTC
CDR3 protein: CASSLAVVGSALYEQYF

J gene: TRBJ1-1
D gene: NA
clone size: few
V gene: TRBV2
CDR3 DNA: TGTGCCAGCAGTGTTCAGGGTTACACTGAAGCTTTCTTT
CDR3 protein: CASSVQGYTEAFF

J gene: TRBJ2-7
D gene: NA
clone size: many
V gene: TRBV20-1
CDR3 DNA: TGCAGTGCTAGAGACCCAGCTAGCGCTACCTACGAGCAGTACTTC
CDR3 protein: CSARDPASATYEQYF

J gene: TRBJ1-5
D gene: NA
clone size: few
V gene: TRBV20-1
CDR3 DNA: TGCAGTGCTAGATGGCAGGGAAGCAATCAGCCCCAGCATTTT
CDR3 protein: CSARWQGSNQPQHF

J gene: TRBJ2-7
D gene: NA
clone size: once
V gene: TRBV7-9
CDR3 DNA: TGTGCCAGCAGCGCACTAGCCGCAAACGAGGAGCAGTACTTC
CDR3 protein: CASSALAANEEQYF